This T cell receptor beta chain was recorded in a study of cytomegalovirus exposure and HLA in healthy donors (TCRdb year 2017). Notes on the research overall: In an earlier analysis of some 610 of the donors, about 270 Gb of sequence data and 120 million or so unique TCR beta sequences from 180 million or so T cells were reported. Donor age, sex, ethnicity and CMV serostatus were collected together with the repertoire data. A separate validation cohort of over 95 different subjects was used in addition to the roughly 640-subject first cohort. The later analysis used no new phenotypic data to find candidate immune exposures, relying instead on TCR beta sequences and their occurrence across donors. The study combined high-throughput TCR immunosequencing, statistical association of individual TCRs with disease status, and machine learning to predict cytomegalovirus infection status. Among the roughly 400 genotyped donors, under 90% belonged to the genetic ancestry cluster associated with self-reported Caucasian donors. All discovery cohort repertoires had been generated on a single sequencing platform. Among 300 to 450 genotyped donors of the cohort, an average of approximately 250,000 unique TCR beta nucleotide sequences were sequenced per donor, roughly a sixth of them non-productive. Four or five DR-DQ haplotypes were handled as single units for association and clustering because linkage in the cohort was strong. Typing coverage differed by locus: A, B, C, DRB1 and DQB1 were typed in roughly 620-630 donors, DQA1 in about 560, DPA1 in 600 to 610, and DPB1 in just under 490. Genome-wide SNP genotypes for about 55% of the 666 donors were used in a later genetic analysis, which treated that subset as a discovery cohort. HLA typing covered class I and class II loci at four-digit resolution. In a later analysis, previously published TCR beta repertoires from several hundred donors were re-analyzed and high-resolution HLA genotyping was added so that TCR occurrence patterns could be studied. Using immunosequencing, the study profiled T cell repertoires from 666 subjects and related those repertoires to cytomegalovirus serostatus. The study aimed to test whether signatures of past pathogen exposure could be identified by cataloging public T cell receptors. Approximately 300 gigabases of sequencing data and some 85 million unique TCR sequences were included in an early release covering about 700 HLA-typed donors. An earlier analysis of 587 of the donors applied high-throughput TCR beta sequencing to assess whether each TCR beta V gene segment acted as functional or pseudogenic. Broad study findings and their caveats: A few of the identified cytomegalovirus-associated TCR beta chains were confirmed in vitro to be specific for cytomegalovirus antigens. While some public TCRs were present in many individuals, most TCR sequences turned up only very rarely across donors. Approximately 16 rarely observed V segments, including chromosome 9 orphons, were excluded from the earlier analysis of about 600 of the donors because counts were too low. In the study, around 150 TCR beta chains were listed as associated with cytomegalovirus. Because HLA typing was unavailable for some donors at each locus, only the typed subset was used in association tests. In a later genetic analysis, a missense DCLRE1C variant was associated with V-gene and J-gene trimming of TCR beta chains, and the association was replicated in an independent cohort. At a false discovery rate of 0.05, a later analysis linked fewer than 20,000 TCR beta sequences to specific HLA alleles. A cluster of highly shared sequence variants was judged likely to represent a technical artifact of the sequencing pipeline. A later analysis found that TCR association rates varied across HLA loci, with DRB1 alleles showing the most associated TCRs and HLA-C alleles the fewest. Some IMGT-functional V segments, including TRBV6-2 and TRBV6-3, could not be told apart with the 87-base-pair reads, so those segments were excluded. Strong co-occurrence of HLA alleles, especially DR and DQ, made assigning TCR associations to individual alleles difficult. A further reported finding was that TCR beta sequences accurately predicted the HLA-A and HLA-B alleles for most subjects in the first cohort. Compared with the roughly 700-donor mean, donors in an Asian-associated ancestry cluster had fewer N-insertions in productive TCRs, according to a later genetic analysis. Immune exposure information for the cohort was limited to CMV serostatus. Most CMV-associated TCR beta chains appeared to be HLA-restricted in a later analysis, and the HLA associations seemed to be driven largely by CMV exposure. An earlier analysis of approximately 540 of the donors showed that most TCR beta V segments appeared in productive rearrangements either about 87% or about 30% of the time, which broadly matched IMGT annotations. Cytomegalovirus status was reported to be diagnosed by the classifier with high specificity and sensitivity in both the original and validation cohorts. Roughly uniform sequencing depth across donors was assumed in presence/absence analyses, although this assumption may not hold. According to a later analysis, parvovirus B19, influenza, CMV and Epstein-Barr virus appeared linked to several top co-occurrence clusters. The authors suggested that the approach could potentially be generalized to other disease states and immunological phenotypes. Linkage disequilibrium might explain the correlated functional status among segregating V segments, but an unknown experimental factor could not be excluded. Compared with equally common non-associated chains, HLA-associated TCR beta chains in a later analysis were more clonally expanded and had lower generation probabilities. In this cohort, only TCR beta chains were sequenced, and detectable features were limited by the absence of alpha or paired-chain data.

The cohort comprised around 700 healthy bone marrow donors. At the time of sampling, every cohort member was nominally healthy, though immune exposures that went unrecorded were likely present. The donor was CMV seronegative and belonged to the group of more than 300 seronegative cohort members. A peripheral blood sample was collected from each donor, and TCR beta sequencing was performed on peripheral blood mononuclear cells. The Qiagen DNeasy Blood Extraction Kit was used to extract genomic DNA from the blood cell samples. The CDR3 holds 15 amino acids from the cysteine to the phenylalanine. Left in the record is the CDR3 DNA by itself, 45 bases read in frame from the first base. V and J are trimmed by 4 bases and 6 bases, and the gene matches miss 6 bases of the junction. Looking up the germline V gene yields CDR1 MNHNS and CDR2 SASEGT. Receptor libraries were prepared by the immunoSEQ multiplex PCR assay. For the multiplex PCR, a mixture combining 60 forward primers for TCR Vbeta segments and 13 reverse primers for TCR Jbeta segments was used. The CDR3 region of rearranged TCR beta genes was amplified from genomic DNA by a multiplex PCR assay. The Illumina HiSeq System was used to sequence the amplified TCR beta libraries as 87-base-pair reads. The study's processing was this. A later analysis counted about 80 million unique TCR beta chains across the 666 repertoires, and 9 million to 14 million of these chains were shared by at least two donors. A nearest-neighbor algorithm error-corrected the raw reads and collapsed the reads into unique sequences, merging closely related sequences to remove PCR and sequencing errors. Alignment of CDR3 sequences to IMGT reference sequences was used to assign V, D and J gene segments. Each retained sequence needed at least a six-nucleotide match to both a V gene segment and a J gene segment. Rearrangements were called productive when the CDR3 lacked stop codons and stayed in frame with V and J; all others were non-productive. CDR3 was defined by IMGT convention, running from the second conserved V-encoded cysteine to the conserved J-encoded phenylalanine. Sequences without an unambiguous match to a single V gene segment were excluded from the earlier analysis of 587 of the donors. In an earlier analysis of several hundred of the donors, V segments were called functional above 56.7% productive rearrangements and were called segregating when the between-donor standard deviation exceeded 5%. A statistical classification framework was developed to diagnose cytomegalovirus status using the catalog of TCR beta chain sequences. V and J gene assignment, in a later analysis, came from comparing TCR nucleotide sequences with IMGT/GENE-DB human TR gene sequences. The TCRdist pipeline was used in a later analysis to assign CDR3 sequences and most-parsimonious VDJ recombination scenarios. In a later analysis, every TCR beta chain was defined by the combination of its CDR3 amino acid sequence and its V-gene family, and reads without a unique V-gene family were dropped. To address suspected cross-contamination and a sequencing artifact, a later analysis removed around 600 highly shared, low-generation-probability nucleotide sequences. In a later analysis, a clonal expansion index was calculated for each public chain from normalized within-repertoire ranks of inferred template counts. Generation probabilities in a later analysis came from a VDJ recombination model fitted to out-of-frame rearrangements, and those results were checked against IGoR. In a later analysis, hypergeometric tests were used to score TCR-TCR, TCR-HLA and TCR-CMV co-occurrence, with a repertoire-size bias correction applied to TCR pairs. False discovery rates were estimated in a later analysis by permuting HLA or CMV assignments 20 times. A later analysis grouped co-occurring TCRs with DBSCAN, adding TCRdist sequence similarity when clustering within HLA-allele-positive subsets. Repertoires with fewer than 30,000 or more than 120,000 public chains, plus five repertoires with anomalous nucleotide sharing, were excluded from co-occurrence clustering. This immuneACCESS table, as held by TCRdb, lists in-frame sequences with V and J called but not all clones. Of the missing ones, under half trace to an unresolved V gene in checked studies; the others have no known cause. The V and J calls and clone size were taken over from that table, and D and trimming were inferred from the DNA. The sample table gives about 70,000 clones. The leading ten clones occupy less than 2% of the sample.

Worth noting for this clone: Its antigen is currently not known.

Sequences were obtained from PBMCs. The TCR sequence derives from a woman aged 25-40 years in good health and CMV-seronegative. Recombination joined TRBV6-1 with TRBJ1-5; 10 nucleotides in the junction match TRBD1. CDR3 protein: CASSGGTGAIQPQHF. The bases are TGTGCCAGCAGTGGTGGGACAGGGGCTATTCAGCCCCAGCATTTT.